This passage covers 4 T cell receptor beta chains from one sample sequenced in a study of T cell responses to AZD1222 COVID-19 vaccine. This table comes from immunoSEQ multiplex PCR, and its TCRdb copy is limited to in-frame clones, with some not included. The profile covers about 69,000 clones, with about nine tenths appearing a single time and about 2.4% taken by the ten largest. Material: peripheral blood, obtained on day 0 of AZD1222 vaccination. These TCRs come from an adult in good health.

The V and J genes are TRBV27 and TRBJ1-1; D is uncertain. The CDR3 spans 13 residues. Germline CDR1 and CDR2: MNHEY and SMNVEV (reference sequence). V dropped 5 bases and J dropped 0 bases, with 7 bases sitting between them. The CDR3 DNA reads as TGTGCCAGCAGTCCGAGCATGAACACTGAAGCTTTCTTT. Protein product: CASSPSMNTEAFF.

V usage is TRBV18 and J usage is TRBJ1-1; the match to TRBD1 covers 7 bases. V dropped 3 bases and J dropped 4; count of bases not matched to a gene: 5. The CDR3 sequence is 14 residues long. Looked up from germline, CDR1 is KGHSH and CDR2 is LQKENI. CDR3 in amino acids: CASSPWTGSTEAFF. The DNA of the CDR3 is TGTGCCAGCTCACCCTGGACAGGCAGCACTGAAGCTTTCTTT.

V and J are TRBV19 and TRBJ2-6, with 9 positions matching TRBD1. CDR1 and CDR2 from the germline V gene are LNHDA and SQIVND (reference sequence). The CDR3 has 16 amino acids. The ends lost 5 bases at V and 4 bases at J; junction bases unmatched: 6. The CDR3 reads CASSSQGAPGANVLTF. Here the CDR3 DNA reads TGTGCCAGTAGTTCACAGGGGGCGCCCGGGGCCAACGTCCTGACTTTC. Supplemented by reference TRBV19 and TRBJ2-6, the full variable domain reads DGGITQSPKYLFRKEGQNVTLSCEQNLNHDAMYWYRQDPGQGLRLIYYSQIVNDFQKGDIAEGYSVSREKKESFPLTVTSAQKNPTAFYLCASSSQGAPGANVLTFGAGSRLTVL.

This chain uses TRBV28 with TRBJ2-1; either TRBD1 or TRBD2 may fit D (5 bases each). This CDR3 comprises 14 residues. Germline CDR1 and CDR2: MDHEN and SYDVKM. Trimming shortened V by 2 bases and J by 3 bases, and 8 bases separated the two germline ends. The CDR3 DNA sequence: TGTGCCAGCAGTTTAGAGGGGAACTACAATGAGCAGTTCTTC. Translating it yields CASSLEGNYNEQFF.